Below, 2 T cell receptor beta chains from the same sample are listed, as sequenced in a study of blood T cell repertoires in COVID-19. Produced via immunoSEQ multiplex PCR; TCRdb's table is partial and in-frame only. The table has hundreds of thousands of clones, 75% to 90% seen once. Sequencing input: peripheral blood. Every receptor here comes from a man in his fifties or sixties who had recovered from COVID-19.

V gene TRBV6-5 combines with J gene TRBJ2-5, with a possible D match to TRBD1 (6 bases). This CDR3 contains 13 residues. Germline V CDR1 and CDR2: MNHEY, SVGAGI. Trimming cost V 6 bases and J 5 bases, with 13 bases left between them. CDR3 DNA: TGTGCCAGCAGACCACAGGGCTCGGAGACCCAGTACTTC. It yields the protein CASRPQGSETQYF.

The chain uses TRBV12-3 or TRBV12-4 and TRBJ1-4; no reliable D call. The V end lost 3 bases, the J end lost 8 bases, and 10 bases lay between the germline ends. This CDR3 is 13 amino acids long. In DNA, the CDR3 is TGTGCCAGCAGTTTGGAGCGAGGAGAAAAACTGTTTTTT. Its protein is CASSLERGEKLFF.